The clone carrying this T cell receptor beta chain was counted a few times. The target antigen is unknown. The authors ran a second PCR of about 7 to 12 cycles using a sample-barcoded 5' primer and a J-beta primer mix. TCRdb re-called the 5' RACE reads with MiXCR, one entry per CDR3 protein. This table has 720,000 or so distinct CDR3 sequences, 35% to 50% appearing once. The data were obtained in a study of blood T cells in healthy people across ages. Notes on the study in general: It was held that the diversity estimates obtained from one million T cells were underestimates.

Germline trimming cut 6 bases from V and 4 bases from J; bases unmatched to any gene: 9. Per the germline V gene, CDR1 is MDHEN and CDR2 is SYDVKM. CDR3 length: 15 amino acids. Every donor gave ten milliliters of peripheral blood. The sample comprised blood. The sequence was collected from a man older than 75 in good health. The chain links TRBV28 to TRBJ2-7; TRBD1 matches 10 bases. The CDR3 loop reads CASRFGDRGLYEQYF. Here the CDR3 DNA reads TGTGCCAGCAGATTCGGAGACAGGGGGCTTTACGAGCAGTACTTC.